The following is a T cell receptor beta chain sequence with its context. Its antigen is undetermined. This sample was taken from a study of shared clonotypes between healthy human individuals. Study results and caveats: In the sorted subsets, rarefaction showed sequencing was incomplete despite large depth. Larger estimated richness was generally recorded for naive subsets relative to memory subsets. Only blood was sampled, and tissue TCR repertoires likely differ from blood ones.

Assay: immunoSEQ multiplex PCR; the TCRdb copy retains only in-frame clones and omits some. The sample carries roughly 2.6 million clones, 90% to 95% recorded once. Deletions cut 6 bases from V and 4 bases from J, with 19 bases between. The length of the CDR3 is 16 residues. The germline CDR1 and CDR2 sequences are LNHDA and SQIVND (reference sequence). Sequenced: naive CD4+ T cells sorted from blood. The subset was: CD45RA+ positively selected. This chain connects TRBV19 to TRBJ1-3; no reliable D call. This sequence was found in a man younger than 35 in good health. The CDR3 protein is CASRYTVGSRGNTIYF. CDR3 sequence (DNA): TGTGCCAGTAGGTATACAGTCGGCTCACGAGGAAACACCATATATTTT.